A single T cell receptor beta chain is shown here with its context. The antigen remains undetermined. Its ends do not fully match the called genes, so a read error is possible. Sequencing used immunoSEQ multiplex PCR; TCRdb keeps in-frame clones, though not all of them. The sample contains about 120,000 clones, 88% of which appear only once. This CDR3 contains 16 residues. Germline values: CDR1 MNHEY, CDR2 SMNVEV (reference sequence). The source of the sample is a study of T cell responses to AZD1222 COVID-19 vaccine. Findings of the study overall: Just a handful of AZD1222 recipients were seropositive at baseline. The study found vaccine-associated CD4 TCRs spanning spike, dominant at 160-218 and 743-854.

Here the sequenced sample was peripheral blood, taken 28 days after the second AZD1222 dose. This TCR was recovered from an adult who received the AZD1222 COVID-19 vaccine. The chain couples TRBV27 to TRBJ2-6; 8 nucleotides match TRBD2. CDR3: CASTSPGRVWGQRPDF. The CDR3 bases are TGTGCCAGCACCTCCCCCGGGAGGGTCTGGGGCCAACGTCCTGACTTC.